A selection of T cell receptor beta chains follows, all from one sample in a study of OX40 agonist ivuxolimab in advanced cancers. The table came from immunoSEQ multiplex PCR; TCRdb's copy has only in-frame clones and leaves some out. The table lists about 71,000 clones, around 93% of them singletons. This specimen consisted of CD4+ or CD8+ T cells sorted from blood, obtained in a trial of the OX40 agonist ivuxolimab. These receptors were taken from an adult with an advanced solid tumor such as melanoma, head and neck, liver or kidney cancer. Each CDR3 is given without its conserved first and last residue.

AWRFGVGGISTDTQY	TRBV30	TRBJ2-3	15
ASSLSGVRSNEQF	TRBV7-3	TRBJ2-1	13
ASSSTSQADEQF	TRBV18	TRBJ2-1	12
ASSSPGDPLGEQF	TRBV11-3	TRBJ2-1	13
ASSIDPAVGTATYTGELF	TRBV19	TRBJ2-2	18
ASSLGPGTTYEQY	TRBV7-9	TRBJ2-7	13
ATSRDGITAYEQY	TRBV15	TRBJ2-7	13
ASSYSGTQETQY	TRBV6-6	TRBJ2-5	12
ASSLGDWDWQETQY	TRBV7-6	TRBJ2-5	14
ASSLNSGRFDEQF	TRBV28	TRBJ2-1	13
ASHRDRDSDTQY	TRBV19	TRBJ2-3	12
ASSLEVGTENYEQY	TRBV7-2	TRBJ2-7	14
ASSGDRGFGYT	TRBV9	TRBJ1-2	11
ASSPRDHRAQY	TRBV27	TRBJ2-5	11
ASSSSQGTEQY	TRBV9	TRBJ2-7	11
ASSPLGDTEAF	TRBV4-3	TRBJ1-1	11
ASSSGTGYDGYT	TRBV5-4	TRBJ1-2	12
ASSLARIDYEQY	TRBV28	TRBJ2-7	12
ATQTSGPQIWNEQF	TRBV19	TRBJ2-1	14
ASSLKRGMVSADTQY	TRBV7-6	TRBJ2-3	15
ASSSDLFEQY	TRBV28	TRBJ2-7	10
ASSSRVSSYEQY	TRBV5-6	TRBJ2-7	12
ASSPASAVTEAF	TRBV6-1	TRBJ1-1	12
ASSLGPGEQF	TRBV7-9	TRBJ2-1	10
ASSLVSREIHEQY	TRBV7-2	TRBJ2-7	13
ASSVASGAYNEQF	TRBV9	TRBJ2-1	13
ASSQDGFFGREGPYNEQF	TRBV4-2	TRBJ2-1	18
ASSRDHYEQY	TRBV7-2	TRBJ2-7	10
ASIGLAGESVGEQF	TRBV10-1	TRBJ2-1	14
ASRTGGQPQH	TRBV27	TRBJ1-5	10
ASSPWTSGPYEQY	TRBV11-2	TRBJ2-7	13
ASSYSLLVDEQF	TRBV6-5	TRBJ2-1	12
ASSKLLRGDQPQH	TRBV28	TRBJ1-5	13
ASSDGQGVNTEAF	TRBV2	TRBJ1-1	13
SVEGGTGGNIQY	TRBV29-1	TRBJ2-4	12
ASSNRADTQY	TRBV11-3	TRBJ2-3	10
ASSLALEGSSYEQY	TRBV7-2	TRBJ2-7	14
ASSLSWTGGFYEQY	TRBV27	TRBJ2-7	14
AASRETGETYEQY	TRBV2	TRBJ2-7	13
ASSPPGAGYT	TRBV28	TRBJ1-2	10
ASGSQSSGDEQY	TRBV28	TRBJ2-7	12
ASSQDLAGVYNEQF	TRBV4-3	TRBJ2-1	14